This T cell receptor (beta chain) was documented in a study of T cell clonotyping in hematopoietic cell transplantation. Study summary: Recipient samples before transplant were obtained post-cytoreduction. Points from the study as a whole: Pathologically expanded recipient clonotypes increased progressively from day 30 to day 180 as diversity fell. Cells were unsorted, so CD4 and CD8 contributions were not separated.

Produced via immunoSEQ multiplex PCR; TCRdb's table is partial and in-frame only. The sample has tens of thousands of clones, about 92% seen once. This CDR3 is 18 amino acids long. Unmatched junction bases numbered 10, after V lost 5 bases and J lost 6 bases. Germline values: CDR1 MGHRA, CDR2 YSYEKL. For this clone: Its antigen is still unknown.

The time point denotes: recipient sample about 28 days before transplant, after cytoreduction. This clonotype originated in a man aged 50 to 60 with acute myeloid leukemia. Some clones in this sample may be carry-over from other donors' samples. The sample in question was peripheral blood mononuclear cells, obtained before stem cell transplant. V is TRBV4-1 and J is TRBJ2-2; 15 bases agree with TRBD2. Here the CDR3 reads CASSKGLAGGKLAGELFF. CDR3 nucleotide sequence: TGCGCCAGCAGCAAGGGACTAGCGGGGGGTAAACTGGCCGGGGAGCTGTTTTTT.